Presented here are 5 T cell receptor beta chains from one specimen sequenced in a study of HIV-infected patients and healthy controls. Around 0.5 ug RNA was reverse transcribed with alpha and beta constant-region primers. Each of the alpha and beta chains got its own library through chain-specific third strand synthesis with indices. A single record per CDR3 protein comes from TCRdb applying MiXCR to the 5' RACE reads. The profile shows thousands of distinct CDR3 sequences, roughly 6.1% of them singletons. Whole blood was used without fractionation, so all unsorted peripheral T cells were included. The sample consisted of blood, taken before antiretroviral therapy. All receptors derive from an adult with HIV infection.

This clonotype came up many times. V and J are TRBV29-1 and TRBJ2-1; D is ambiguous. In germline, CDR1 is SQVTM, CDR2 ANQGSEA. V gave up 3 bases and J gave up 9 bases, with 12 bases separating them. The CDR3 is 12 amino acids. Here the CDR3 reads CSVEGPVGEQFF. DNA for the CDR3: TGCAGCGTTGAGGGCCCCGTCGGTGAGCAGTTCTTC.

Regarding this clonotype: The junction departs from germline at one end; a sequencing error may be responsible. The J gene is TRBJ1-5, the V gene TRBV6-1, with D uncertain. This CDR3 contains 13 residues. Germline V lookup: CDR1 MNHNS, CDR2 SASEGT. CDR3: CDSSEIFESPQHF. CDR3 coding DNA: TGTGACAGCAGTGAAATTTTTGAAAGTCCACAGCATTTT.

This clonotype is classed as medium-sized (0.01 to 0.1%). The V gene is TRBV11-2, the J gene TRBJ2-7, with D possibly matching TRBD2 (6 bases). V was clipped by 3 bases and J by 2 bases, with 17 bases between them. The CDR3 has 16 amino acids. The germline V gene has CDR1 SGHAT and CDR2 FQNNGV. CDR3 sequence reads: CASSFRGGDLPYEQYF. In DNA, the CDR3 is TGTGCCAGCAGCTTCCGAGGCGGGGACCTTCCCTACGAGCAGTACTTC.

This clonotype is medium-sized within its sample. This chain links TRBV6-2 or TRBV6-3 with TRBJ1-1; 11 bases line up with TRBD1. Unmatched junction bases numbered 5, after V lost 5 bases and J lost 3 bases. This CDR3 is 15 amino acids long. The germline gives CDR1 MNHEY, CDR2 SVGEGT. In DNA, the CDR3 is TGTGCCAGCAGTCGGCCGGGACAGGGGGACACTGAAGCTTTCTTT. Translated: CASSRPGQGDTEAFF.

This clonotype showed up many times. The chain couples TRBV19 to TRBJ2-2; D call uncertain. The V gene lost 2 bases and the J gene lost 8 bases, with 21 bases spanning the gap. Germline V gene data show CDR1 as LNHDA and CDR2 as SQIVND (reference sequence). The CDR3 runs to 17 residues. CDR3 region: CASSIYPSVSRGGELFF. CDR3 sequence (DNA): TGTGCCAGTAGTATATACCCCTCTGTCAGTCGAGGTGGGGAGCTGTTTTTT.